A single TCR beta chain is shown here with its context. As yet, its antigen is unknown. Stimulus-free culture yielded autoproliferating CFSE-dim and non-proliferating CFSE-high T cells, each sequenced separately. About 50 million CFSE-labeled PBMCs were cultured less than eight days unstimulated, then replicate wells were pooled. CFSE at 0.45 to 0.55 uM labeled the PBMCs, which were then cultured unstimulated. The data were taken from a study of memory B cells and T cells in multiple sclerosis. The table came from immunoSEQ multiplex PCR; TCRdb's copy has only in-frame clones and leaves some out. Among approximately 30,000 clones listed, more than 75% were seen once. Germline V gene sequence: CDR1 MNHNS, CDR2 SASEGT. This CDR3 spans 14 amino acids. Trimming removed 2 bases from V and 8 bases from J, with 15 bases in between.

Sequencing was carried out using PBMCs from blood kept in culture. V usage is TRBV6-1 and J usage is TRBJ1-1; D might be TRBD1 (5 bases). The TCR originated in a human donor with multiple sclerosis. CDR3 amino acids: CASSERGGGREAFF. The CDR3, as DNA: TGTGCCAGCAGTGAAAGGGGTGGTGGCAGGGAAGCTTTCTTT.